This TCR beta chain was recorded in a study of PD-1 blockade in classical Hodgkin lymphoma. Study background: Patients were dosed intravenously with nivolumab at 3 mg/kg every 2 weeks.

Profiling relied on immunoSEQ multiplex PCR, and the TCRdb table lists in-frame clones only, not all of them. Of 17,000 or so clones listed, around four fifths are singletons. With respect to this clone: Its target is unknown.

Study results and limitations: CD4+ TCR diversity, unlike CD8+, climbed significantly by C4D1. Patients excluded were those beginning nivolumab under 1 year after ASCT.

The CDR3 totals 13 residues. J gave up 5 bases and V 3 bases, and 3 bases lay outside the gene matches. Germline V gene sequence: CDR1 SQVTM, CDR2 ANQGSEA. Each and every patient relapsed after autologous stem cell transplantation, and patients got differing brentuximab vedotin exposure. The authors purified CD4+ T cells from thawed PBMCs by magnetic negative selection. The source of this sequence is a human donor with classical Hodgkin lymphoma. The specimen was CD4+ T cells from blood, collected at baseline. This chain links TRBV29-1 with TRBJ2-4; the match to TRBD1 covers 8 bases. In DNA form, the CDR3 reads TGCAGCGTTGAGGGACAGGCCGAAAACATTCAGTACTTC. Translated, it gives CSVEGQAENIQYF.